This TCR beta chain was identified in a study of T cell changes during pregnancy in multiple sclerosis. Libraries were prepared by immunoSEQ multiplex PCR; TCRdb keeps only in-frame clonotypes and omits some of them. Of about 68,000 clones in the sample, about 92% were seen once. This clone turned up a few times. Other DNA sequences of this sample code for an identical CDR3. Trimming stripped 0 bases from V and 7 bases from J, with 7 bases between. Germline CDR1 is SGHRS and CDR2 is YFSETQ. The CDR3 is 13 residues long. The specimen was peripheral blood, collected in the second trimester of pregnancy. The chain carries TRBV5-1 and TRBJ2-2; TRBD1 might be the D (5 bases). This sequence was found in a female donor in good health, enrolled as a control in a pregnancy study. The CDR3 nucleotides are TGCGCCAGCAGCTTGGCCAGGGACGGGGAGCTGTTTTTT. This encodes CASSLARDGELFF.